This T cell receptor (beta chain) was recovered during a study of T-cell reconstitution after alpha-beta-depleted transplantation in children. The germline V gene encodes CDR1 SGHAT and CDR2 FQNNGV. CDR3 length equals 18 residues. The V gene end was trimmed by 2 bases and the J gene end by 0 bases; junction bases not matched to a gene: 6. Preparation of the TCRbeta library was carried out with unique molecular identifiers. TCRdb processed the PCR reads anew with MiXCR; each CDR3 protein has one entry. The sample gives 500,000 to 600,000 distinct CDR3 sequences, approximately 29% of which show up once; 2% to 3% is in the top ten.

This TCR was recovered from a human donor who donated a stem cell graft to a child with aplastic anemia. The starting material was PBMCs from the stem cell graft donor, obtained from the stem cell graft. V and J are TRBV11-2 and TRBJ2-6, with 8 bases aligning to TRBD1. In DNA form, the CDR3 reads TGTGCCAGCAGCTTAAGGGGACAGGCGAGCTCTGGGGCCAACGTCCTGACTTTC. Amino acid sequence: CASSLRGQASSGANVLTF.